This passage covers 29 T cell receptor beta chains from one sample sequenced in a study of cytomegalovirus exposure and HLA in healthy donors. PCR was performed using 60 Vbeta and 13 Jbeta primers. Measured with immunoSEQ multiplex PCR; TCRdb has only the in-frame clones, and not every one. The sample lists about 87,000 clones, approximately 7.6% occurring once. Sequenced material: PBMCs. These TCRs come from a man in his fifties or sixties in good health and CMV-seronegative.

In this sample, this clone turned up a few times. The CDR3 region is CASTALAGGQETQYF. CDR3 DNA sequence: TGTGCCAGCACCGCACTAGCGGGGGGGCAAGAGACCCAGTACTTC. The chain combines TRBV6-1 with TRBJ2-5, with TRBD2 identical over 13 bases. The V and J ends lost 7 bases and 2 bases, in that order; junction bases with no gene match: 4. Per the germline V gene, CDR1 is MNHNS and CDR2 is SASEGT. The CDR3 sequence is 15 residues long.

This clone has just a few counts. The chain has TRBV28 and TRBJ2-1; D is possibly TRBD1 (5 bases). There are 12 residues in the CDR3. V lost 6 bases to trimming and J lost 8 bases, with 11 bases between them. Germline lookup yields CDR1 MDHEN and CDR2 SYDVKM. The CDR3 DNA follows: TGTGCCAGCAGCCAGGGTGGCTATGAGCAGTTCTTC. Amino acid sequence: CASSQGGYEQFF.

The chain has TRBV7-9 and TRBJ2-5; 8 bases match TRBD1. The CDR3 is made up of 15 amino acids. V lost 1 base to trimming and J lost 4 bases; unmatched junction nucleotides: 5. Germline V CDR1 and CDR2: SEHNR, FQNEAQ (reference sequence). The CDR3 protein is CASSLVTGGLETQYF. CDR3 nucleotide sequence: TGTGCCAGCAGCTTAGTAACAGGGGGATTAGAGACCCAGTACTTC. Using reference TRBV7-9 and TRBJ2-5 for the parts outside the CDR3, the full variable domain is DTGVSQNPRHKITKRGQNVTFRCDPISEHNRLYWYRQTLGQGPEFLTYFQNEAQLEKSRLLSDRFSAERPKGSFSTLEIQRTEQGDSAMYLCASSLVTGGLETQYFGPGTRLLVL.

The chain combines TRBV19 with TRBJ2-2, with 8 nucleotides matching TRBD2. CDR3 size: 16 residues. Germline V gene data show CDR1 as LNHDA and CDR2 as SQIVND (reference sequence). The V and J ends lost 3 bases and 6 bases, in that order; junction bases with no gene match: 9. CDR3 loop: CASSMRAGVSAGELFF. CDR3 nucleotides: TGTGCCAGTAGTATGAGAGCGGGAGTGAGTGCCGGGGAGCTGTTTTTT.

The chain recombines TRBV10-3 with TRBJ2-1; 7 bases fit TRBD1. Germline loops: CDR1 ENHRY, CDR2 SYGVKD. The CDR3 loop spans 17 amino acids. The trim removed 2 bases at V and 5 bases at J, leaving 12 bases unmatched. In DNA, the CDR3 is TGTGCCATCAGTGAGCCGGGACAGTCTAATGTCAACAATGAGCAGTTCTTC. Amino acid sequence: CAISEPGQSNVNNEQFF.

The chain carries TRBV28 and TRBJ2-3, with a possible D match to TRBD2 (6 bases). Germline-derived CDR1 and CDR2 are MDHEN and SYDVKM. The ends were cut back, 10 bases at V and 4 bases at J, with 21 bases in the middle. CDR3 length: 15 amino acids. CDR3 bases: TGTGCCATCCAAAAACGGAGGGTGGTCGCAGATACGCAGTATTTT. It specifies CAIQKRRVVADTQYF.

This clone has more than one count but fewer than ten. The chain links TRBV28 to TRBJ2-7, with unresolved D. This CDR3 is 10 amino acids long. Deletions cut 6 bases from V and 9 bases from J, with 9 bases between. Germline CDR1 is MDHEN and CDR2 is SYDVKM. The CDR3 loop reads CASSLGRQYF. In DNA, the CDR3 is TGTGCCAGCAGCTTGGGCAGGCAGTACTTC.

A few counts support this clone. The sample has other DNA sequences that encode this CDR3 too. The rearrangement joins TRBV11-2 to TRBJ2-7; a weak D match, TRBD1 (6 bases). The germline V and J ends were trimmed by 6 bases and 0 bases, with 12 bases remaining between them. CDR1 and CDR2 (germline): SGHAT, FQNNGV. This CDR3 is 14 amino acids long. CDR3 sequence reads: CASSHRGNSYEQYF. The CDR3 DNA reads TGTGCCAGCAGTCATAGGGGGAACTCCTACGAGCAGTACTTC.

The chain uses TRBV5-1 and TRBJ1-4; D remains ambiguous. This CDR3 contains 19 residues. Per germline, CDR1 SGHRS and CDR2 YFSETQ. With 4 bases removed from V and 3 bases from J, the gap between germline ends came to 25 bases. Here the CDR3 DNA reads TGCGCCAGCAGCCCGGGGAATCGGATAATCGAAGGAGCTAATGAAAAACTGTTTTTT. This gives the protein CASSPGNRIIEGANEKLFF.

This clone appeared a few times. This chain links TRBV5-1 with TRBJ2-2; 13 positions agree with TRBD2. The CDR3 length is 19 residues. Germline-derived CDR1 and CDR2 are SGHRS and YFSETQ. V shed 2 bases, J shed 7 bases, and the junction held 14 bases outside the gene matches. The CDR3 sequence: CASSFGTNGLAGVHGELFF. CDR3 nucleotide sequence: TGCGCCAGCAGCTTTGGTACAAATGGACTAGCGGGAGTCCACGGGGAGCTGTTTTTT.

This clone showed up just a few times. The rearrangement joins TRBV28 to TRBJ2-5; D is perhaps TRBD2 (5 bases). Between the trimmed V and J ends, which lost 6 bases and 6 bases, there was a span of 17 bases. Germline CDR1 is MDHEN and CDR2 is SYDVKM. The CDR3 consists of 14 residues. The CDR3 region has the DNA TGTGCCAGCAGCCTTAGTTGGAGGAGAAAGACCCAGTACTTC. It specifies CASSLSWRRKTQYF.

This chain uses TRBV5-1 with TRBJ2-1, with 9 bases matching TRBD1. This CDR3 has 16 residues. The germline V gene encodes CDR1 SGHRS and CDR2 YFSETQ. V gave up 5 bases and J gave up 7 bases; unmatched junction bases: 13. Written as DNA, the CDR3 is TGCGCCAGCAGAGCCGGGACAGGGCCCGCGGGGAATGAGCAGTTCTTC. Its translation: CASRAGTGPAGNEQFF.

This clone was counted a few times. This sample also contains other DNA sequences that code for the same CDR3. This chain joins TRBV28 and TRBJ1-2; D ambiguous. This CDR3 region has 12 residues. V was trimmed by 3 bases and J by 2 bases, leaving 4 bases between them. CDR1 MDHEN and CDR2 SYDVKM come from the germline V gene. The CDR3 region has the DNA TGTGCCAGCAGTTTGAGGAACTATGGCTACACCTTC. Translated, it gives CASSLRNYGYTF.

The table lists this clone with a few counts. V usage is TRBV6-1 and J usage is TRBJ1-2, with D hard to call. With 7 bases removed from V and 4 bases from J, the gap between germline ends came to 13 bases. Germline CDR1 is MNHNS and CDR2 is SASEGT. The CDR3 contains 13 residues. The CDR3 sequence is CASTLDSTYGYTF. The CDR3 DNA reads as TGTGCCAGCACTTTGGACTCAACCTATGGCTACACCTTC.

This rearrangement joins TRBV29-1 to TRBJ1-1; D is unclear. The CDR3 has 10 amino acids. Germline-derived CDR1 and CDR2 are SQVTM and ANQGSEA. Trimming removed 7 bases from V and 8 bases from J, with 11 bases in between. The CDR3 spells CSAADLEAFF. In DNA, the CDR3 is TGCAGCGCCGCCGACTTAGAAGCTTTCTTT.

This clone showed up just a few times. The V and J genes are TRBV5-4 and TRBJ1-2, with D uncertain. The germline V gene has CDR1 SGHNT and CDR2 YYREEE (reference sequence). The CDR3 is 13 residues long. V lost 1 base to trimming and J lost 2 bases, with 6 bases between them. The CDR3 spells CASSLSENYGYTF. CDR3 sequence (DNA): TGTGCCAGCAGCTTGTCAGAAAACTATGGCTACACCTTC.

This clone was seen a few times. The chain joins TRBV5-6 to TRBJ2-2, with a tentative D call TRBD2 (5 bases). Germline V gene sequence: CDR1 SGHDT, CDR2 YYEEEE. CDR3 length equals 16 residues. V was trimmed by 1 base and J by 2 bases, leaving 12 bases between them. The CDR3 here is CASSLWLGRNTGELFF. Written as DNA, the CDR3 is TGTGCCAGCAGCTTGTGGTTGGGGAGAAACACCGGGGAGCTGTTTTTT.

CDR3 sequence: CASSVRQGVETQYF. Here the CDR3 DNA reads TGTGCCAGCAGCGTAAGACAGGGAGTAGAGACCCAGTACTTC. The rearrangement links TRBV7-9 to TRBJ2-5, with 7 positions matching TRBD1. From germline, CDR1 is SEHNR and CDR2 FQNEAQ (reference sequence). The V and J ends lost 5 bases and 4 bases, in that order; junction bases with no gene match: 7. The CDR3 has 14 amino acids.

This clone was detected a few times. V usage is TRBV6-5 and J usage is TRBJ1-3; unclear D gene. Trimming left V 0 bases short and J 0 bases short, with 6 bases between. CDR1 and CDR2 (germline): MNHEY, SVGAGI. The CDR3 is made up of 15 amino acids. The CDR3 DNA is TGTGCCAGCAGTTACTCGCTAAGCTCTGGAAACACCATATATTTT. Amino acid sequence: CASSYSLSSGNTIYF.

This clone has just a few counts. This chain links TRBV6-4 with TRBJ2-3; TRBD2 matches 12 bases. The CDR3 runs 16 residues. Germline V CDR1 and CDR2: MRHNA, SNTAGT. The junction had 2 bases not matched to a gene; V was cut back by 0 bases and J by 4 bases. CDR3 coding DNA: TGTGCCAGCAGTGACTCGACTAGCGGGGGATCAGATACGCAGTATTTT. Translating it yields CASSDSTSGGSDTQYF.

This clone was counted between two and nine times. The V call is TRBV5-4, the J call TRBJ2-5; TRBD2 aligns across 14 bases. V gave up 4 bases and J gave up 2 bases; unmatched junction bases: 7. Germline-derived CDR1 and CDR2 are SGHNT and YYREEE (reference sequence). The CDR3 is 17 residues long. The CDR3 DNA follows: TGTGCCAGCAGCAAAGGACTAGCGGGAGGTAGACAAGAGACCCAGTACTTC. Amino acids: CASSKGLAGGRQETQYF.

There are a few counts of this clone. This chain joins TRBV28 and TRBJ1-1; D perhaps matches TRBD1 (6 bases). This CDR3 has 14 amino acids. Looked up from germline, CDR1 is MDHEN and CDR2 is SYDVKM. Trimming took off 5 bases at V and 4 bases at J, with 14 bases between the two ends. CDR3 in amino acids: CASSAPGDATEAFF. The CDR3, as DNA: TGTGCCAGCAGTGCCCCAGGGGACGCCACTGAAGCTTTCTTT.

This chain links TRBV28 with TRBJ1-5; D gene uncertain. There are 13 residues in the CDR3. CDR1 and CDR2 from the germline V gene are MDHEN and SYDVKM. For the CDR3, the DNA is TGTGAGTTTAGGCTAGAAAGCAATCAGCCCCAGCATTTT. This translates into CEFRLESNQPQHF.

This clone was detected a few times. The V gene is TRBV6-6, the J gene TRBJ2-2; tentatively, D is TRBD1 (5 bases). The CDR3 has 15 amino acids. V gave up 2 bases and J gave up 4 bases, with 11 bases separating them. Germline V gene sequence: CDR1 MNHNY, CDR2 SVGAGI (reference sequence). DNA for the CDR3: TGTGCCAGCAGTTACCCGCAGGGCGGCACCGGGGAGCTGTTTTTT. This gives the protein CASSYPQGGTGELFF.

This clone was seen a few times. This chain links TRBV11-2 with TRBJ2-1; 8 bases map to TRBD2. The V gene end was trimmed by 0 bases and the J gene end by 2 bases; junction bases not matched to a gene: 6. The germline gives CDR1 SGHAT, CDR2 FQNNGV. The CDR3 has 17 amino acids. In DNA, the CDR3 is TGTGCCAGCAGCTTAGACCCAACAGCGGGAGCCTACAATGAGCAGTTCTTC. It encodes CASSLDPTAGAYNEQFF.

This clone was counted only a few times. The chain is built from TRBV5-4 and TRBJ1-3; D ambiguous. V lost 5 bases, J lost 2 bases, and 8 bases lay in between. CDR3 length equals 13 residues. Germline loops: CDR1 SGHNT, CDR2 YYREEE (reference sequence). The CDR3 sequence is CASRGPAGNTIYF. In nucleotides, the CDR3 is TGTGCCAGCAGGGGCCCAGCTGGAAACACCATATATTTT.

V gene TRBV6-5 combines with J gene TRBJ1-2; D is possibly TRBD1 (5 bases). Germline CDR1 and CDR2: MNHEY and SVGAGI. V was pared by 4 bases and J by 7 bases, with 13 bases between. The CDR3 is 13 residues long. The CDR3 DNA reads TGTGCCAGCAGTTCGGGGGGAAGGAGTGGCTACACCTTC. Amino acid sequence: CASSSGGRSGYTF.

The table lists this clone with a few counts. This sequence joins TRBV7-3 and TRBJ2-3, with D possibly TRBD2 on 6 matching bases. Germline CDR1 reads SGHTA; CDR2 reads FQGTGA. This CDR3 has 15 residues. Deletions cut 5 bases from V and 5 bases from J, with 17 bases between. The CDR3 reads CASSPTSIAGDTQYF. For the CDR3, the DNA is TGTGCCAGCAGCCCAACTAGCATCGCTGGAGATACGCAGTATTTT.

A few counts support this clone. The rearrangement uses TRBV7-6 and TRBJ2-7; tentatively, D is TRBD1 (5 bases). V lost 5 bases, J lost 0 bases, and 11 bases lay in between. Germline V CDR1 and CDR2: SGHVS, FNYEAQ. The CDR3 has 14 amino acids. The DNA for the CDR3 is TGTGCCAGCAGCCGACAGTTTCCCTCCTACGAGCAGTACTTC. Translation gives CASSRQFPSYEQYF.